This T cell receptor beta chain was obtained from a study of CD8 T cells in Susac syndrome. Study observations and caveats: The study conceded that relatively few individuals underwent its TCR sequencing and HLA analysis.

CD8+ and CD4+ T cells taken from blood had their TCR beta sequenced. Roughly 0.45 to 1 ug RNA was reverse transcribed with random hexamers. A single record per CDR3 protein comes from TCRdb applying MiXCR to the immunoSEQ multiplex PCR reads. The table includes roughly 150,000 distinct CDR3 sequences, about 94% detected once. This CDR3 is 15 amino acids long. V shed 0 bases and J shed 6 bases, with 13 bases lying between them. Per germline, CDR1 SGDLS and CDR2 YYNGEE. Notes on this clonotype: Its antigen is as yet unknown.

This TCR came from a human donor with multiple sclerosis. This sequence joins TRBV9 and TRBJ2-1; D is perhaps TRBD1 or TRBD2 (5 bases each). Sequences were obtained from CD8+ T cells from PBMCs. The CDR3 nucleotides are TGTGCCAGCAGCGTAGGGGGGAATCAAGTCAATGAGCAGTTCTTC. Translating it yields CASSVGGNQVNEQFF.